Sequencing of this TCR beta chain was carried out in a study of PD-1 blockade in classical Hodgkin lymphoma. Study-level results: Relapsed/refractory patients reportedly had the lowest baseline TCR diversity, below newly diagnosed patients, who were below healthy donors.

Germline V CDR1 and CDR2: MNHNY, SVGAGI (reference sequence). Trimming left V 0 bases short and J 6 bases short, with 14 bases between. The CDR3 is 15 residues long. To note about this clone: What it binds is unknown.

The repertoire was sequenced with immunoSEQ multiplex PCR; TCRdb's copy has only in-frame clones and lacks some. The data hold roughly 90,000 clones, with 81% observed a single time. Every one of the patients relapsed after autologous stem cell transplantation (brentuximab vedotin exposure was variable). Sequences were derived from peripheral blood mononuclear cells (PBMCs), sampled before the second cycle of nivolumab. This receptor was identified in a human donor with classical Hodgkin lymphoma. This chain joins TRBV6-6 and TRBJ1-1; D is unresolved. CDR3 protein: CASSYSRNSQSEAFF. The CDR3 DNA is TGTGCCAGCAGTTACTCGAGGAACAGCCAGTCTGAAGCTTTCTTT.